The 16 T cell receptor beta chains reported below all come from one sample, sequenced in a study of T cell clones after liver transplantation. Method: immunoSEQ multiplex PCR; TCRdb's copy keeps in-frame clones and lacks some. The sample records under 7,000 clones, around 80% being singletons. The sequencing here drew on CD8+ T cells from blood, taken 24 months after liver transplant. These receptor sequences come from a human patient who received a liver transplant. Part of the T cells may come from the graft donor.

This clone was seen only once. This rearrangement joins TRBV5-1 to TRBJ1-2; 12 nucleotides align to TRBD1. The CDR3 sequence is 16 residues long. J was trimmed by 4 bases and V by 3 bases; bases with no gene match: 7. Germline V gene lookup returns CDR1 SGHRS and CDR2 YFSETQ. In nucleotides, the CDR3 is TGCGCCAGCAGCTCGGGGACAGGGGGCAGTGGCTATGGCTACACCTTC. Translated: CASSSGTGGSGYGYTF.

The CDR3: CASSLLGDQPQHF. CDR3 nucleotides: TGTGCCAGCAGTTTACTGGGAGATCAGCCCCAGCATTTT. This rearrangement joins TRBV27 to TRBJ1-5; D uncertain. V was pared by 2 bases and J by 5 bases, with 7 bases between. Germline loops: CDR1 MNHEY, CDR2 SMNVEV (reference sequence). The CDR3 contains 13 residues.

The J gene is TRBJ1-3, the V gene TRBV28; D gene ambiguous. Trimming left V 7 bases short and J 0 bases short, with 22 bases between. CDR1 MDHEN and CDR2 SYDVKM come from the germline V gene. This CDR3 spans 18 amino acids. CDR3 in amino acids: CASNSIRADKDSGNTIYF. Written as DNA, the CDR3 is TGTGCCAGCAACTCGATTCGGGCAGACAAAGACTCTGGAAACACCATATATTTT.

This chain connects TRBV7-7 to TRBJ2-2; perhaps TRBD1 as D (6 bases). V was clipped by 7 bases and J by 4 bases, with 19 bases between them. From germline, CDR1 is SSHAT and CDR2 FNYEAQ (reference sequence). The CDR3 contains 16 residues. CDR3 sequence reads: CASTADTGLRTGELFF. CDR3 DNA: TGTGCCAGCACCGCAGATACAGGGTTACGCACCGGGGAGCTGTTTTTT.

The chain uses TRBV7-7 and TRBJ2-7, with 9 bases matching TRBD2. The CDR3 runs 15 residues. The germline V gene has CDR1 SSHAT and CDR2 FNYEAQ (reference sequence). Trimming cost V 1 base and J 0 bases; bases outside gene matches: 1. CDR3 nucleotide sequence: TGTGCCAGCAGCTTAGGTAGCGGGGGCTCCTACGAGCAGTACTTC. Its translation is CASSLGSGGSYEQYF.

The chain combines TRBV7-9 with TRBJ1-6; tentative D call: TRBD1 (5 bases). The V and J ends lost 5 bases and 7 bases respectively, with 15 bases between them. Per the germline V gene, CDR1 is SEHNR and CDR2 is FQNEAQ (reference sequence). This CDR3 is 15 amino acids long. The CDR3 nucleotides read TGTGCCAGCAGCAATCCGACAGCGGTAAATTCACCCCTCCACTTT. Encoded protein: CASSNPTAVNSPLHF.

The rearrangement uses TRBV9 and TRBJ2-7; 12 nucleotides line up with TRBD2. The V gene end was trimmed by 3 bases and the J gene end by 4 bases; junction bases not matched to a gene: 5. Germline V lookup: CDR1 SGDLS, CDR2 YYNGEE. CDR3 length: 15 residues. Here the CDR3 reads CASSAETSGGYEQYF. As DNA, the CDR3 is TGTGCCAGCAGCGCAGAGACTAGCGGGGGTTACGAGCAGTACTTC.

The rearrangement joins TRBV9 to TRBJ1-1; no clear D gene. This CDR3 contains 14 residues. Germline values: CDR1 SGDLS, CDR2 YYNGEE. V was cut by 0 bases and J by 1 base, with 7 bases left in between. The CDR3 sequence: CASSVALSNTEAFF. CDR3 nucleotide sequence: TGTGCCAGCAGCGTAGCATTGTCGAACACTGAAGCTTTCTTT.

In this sample, this clone turned up a few times. The V gene is TRBV7-9, the J gene TRBJ1-2, with TRBD1 matching 8 bases. This CDR3 region has 15 residues. Trimming took 2 bases from V and 6 from J; bases not matched to a gene: 8. From germline, CDR1 is SEHNR and CDR2 FQNEAQ (reference sequence). The CDR3 DNA is TGTGCCAGCAGCTTAAAGGGACAGGTCTTTCATGGCTACACCTTC. Its protein product is CASSLKGQVFHGYTF.

V and J are TRBV29-1 and TRBJ2-2; D perhaps matches TRBD1 (6 bases). Germline lookup yields CDR1 SQVTM and CDR2 ANQGSEA. Trimming stripped 0 bases from V and 4 bases from J, with 27 bases between. This CDR3 comprises 20 residues. CDR3 sequence (DNA): TGCAGCGTTGAAGATTTCAAGTCCCAGGGGAAGACTCGGGGCACCGGGGAGCTGTTTTTT. Translation: CSVEDFKSQGKTRGTGELFF.

The chain is built from TRBV5-1 and TRBJ2-7, with D tentatively TRBD1 (5 bases). The V and J ends lost 3 bases and 2 bases respectively, with 9 bases between them. The germline gives CDR1 SGHRS, CDR2 YFSETQ. CDR3 length equals 13 residues. CDR3 nucleotide sequence: TGCGCCAGCAGCTCAATAGGGGCCTACGAGCAGTACTTC. Its translation is CASSSIGAYEQYF.

The J gene is TRBJ2-7, the V gene TRBV27; D gene unclear. The CDR3 spans 12 residues. Germline CDR1 and CDR2: MNHEY and SMNVEV (reference sequence). V dropped 9 bases and J dropped 0 bases, with 9 bases sitting between them. CDR3 sequence: CASFSASYEQYF. For the CDR3, the DNA is TGTGCCAGTTTCTCTGCCTCCTACGAGCAGTACTTC.

This chain connects TRBV4-3 to TRBJ1-2, with TRBD1 matching 8 bases. The germline V gene has CDR1 LGHNA and CDR2 YSLEER. The CDR3 is 13 residues long. Trimming at V came to 4 bases and at J to 6 bases, leaving 4 bases not matched to a gene. CDR3 protein: CASSLQGGDGYTF. DNA of the CDR3: TGCGCCAGCAGCCTACAGGGGGGGGATGGCTACACCTTC.

This chain joins TRBV4-1 and TRBJ1-1, with D maybe TRBD1 (6 bases). Germline assignment: CDR1 MGHRA and CDR2 YSYEKL. This CDR3 is 15 amino acids long. V gave up 1 base and J gave up 0 bases, with 9 bases separating them. DNA for the CDR3: TGCGCCAGCAGCCAAGGAGGGGGGATGAACACTGAAGCTTTCTTT. This gives the protein CASSQGGGMNTEAFF.

As to this clone: The limits of the CDR3 on the DNA are not certain, so only TCRdb's listed CDR3 is given. The rearrangement links TRBV27 to TRBJ2-3. Looked up from germline, CDR1 is MNHEY and CDR2 is SMNVEV (reference sequence). Termini included, the CDR3 measures 12 amino acids. The CDR3 protein is CASSFLADTQYF.

For the CDR3, the DNA is TGTGCCAGCAGCTCCGACAGGTACAATGAGCAGTTCTTC. The encoded protein is CASSSDRYNEQFF. The gene calls are TRBV5-4 and TRBJ2-1; D perhaps matches TRBD1 (6 bases). Germline-derived CDR1 and CDR2 are SGHNT and YYREEE (reference sequence). This CDR3 contains 13 residues. The ends were cut back, 3 bases at V and 4 bases at J, with 8 bases in the middle.